This T cell receptor beta chain was sequenced for a study of identical twins. In germline, CDR1 is SEHNR, CDR2 FQNEAQ (reference sequence). The CDR3 runs to 15 residues. J gave up 4 bases and V 5 bases, and 9 bases lay outside the gene matches. TCRdb reanalysed the 5' RACE reads using MiXCR and keeps one entry per CDR3 protein. The sample contains roughly 750,000 distinct CDR3 sequences, 21% of which appear only once. The sample was also reused in another study, on T cells expressing NK-cell markers. That source reports: The eight sequenced donors comprised seven who were HCMV-seropositive and one who was seronegative.

The sequence was collected from a woman aged 18-29 years in good health. The sequenced sample was PBMCs. This chain connects TRBV7-9 to TRBJ2-7, with 9 bases that match TRBD1. The CDR3 DNA follows: TGTGCCAGCAGCCCCCTCGAGACAGGGGGTTACGAGCAGTACTTC. It encodes CASSPLETGGYEQYF.